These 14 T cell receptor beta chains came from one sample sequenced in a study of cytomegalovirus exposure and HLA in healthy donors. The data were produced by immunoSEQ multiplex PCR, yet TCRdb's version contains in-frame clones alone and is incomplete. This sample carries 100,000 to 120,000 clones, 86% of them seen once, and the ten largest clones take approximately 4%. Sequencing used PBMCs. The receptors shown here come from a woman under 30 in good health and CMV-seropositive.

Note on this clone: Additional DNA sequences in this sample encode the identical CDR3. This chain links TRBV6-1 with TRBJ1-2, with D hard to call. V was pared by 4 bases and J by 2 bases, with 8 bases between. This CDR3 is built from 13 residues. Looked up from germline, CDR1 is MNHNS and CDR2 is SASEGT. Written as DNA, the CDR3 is TGTGCCAGCAGTGGCACCGGGAACTATGGCTACACCTTC. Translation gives CASSGTGNYGYTF.

This chain's CDR3 is CASSLAGDNQPQHF. The CDR3 DNA reads as TGTGCCAGCAGCTTAGCGGGGGACAATCAGCCCCAGCATTTT. V usage is TRBV11-3 and J usage is TRBJ1-5, with D maybe TRBD1 (5 bases). Deletions cut 1 base from V and 3 bases from J, with 7 bases between. The CDR3 covers 14 residues. CDR1 is SGHNT and CDR2 is YENEEA in the germline V gene.

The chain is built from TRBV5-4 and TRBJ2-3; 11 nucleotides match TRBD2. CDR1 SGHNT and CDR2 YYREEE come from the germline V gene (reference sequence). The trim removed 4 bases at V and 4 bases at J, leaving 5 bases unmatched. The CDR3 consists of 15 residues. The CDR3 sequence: CASSATSGGSDTQYF. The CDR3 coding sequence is TGTGCCAGCAGCGCTACTAGCGGGGGCTCAGATACGCAGTATTTT.

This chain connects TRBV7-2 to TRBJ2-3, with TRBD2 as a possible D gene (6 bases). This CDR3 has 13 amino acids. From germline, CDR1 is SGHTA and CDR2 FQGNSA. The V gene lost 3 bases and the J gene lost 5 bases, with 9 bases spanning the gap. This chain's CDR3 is CASSFGSGDTQYF. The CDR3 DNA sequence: TGTGCCAGCAGCTTCGGGAGCGGAGATACGCAGTATTTT.

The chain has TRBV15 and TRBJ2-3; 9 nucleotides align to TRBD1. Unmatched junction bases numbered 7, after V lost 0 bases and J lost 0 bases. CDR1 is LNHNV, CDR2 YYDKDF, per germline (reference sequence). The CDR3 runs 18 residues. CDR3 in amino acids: CATSRDSGTGSSTDTQYF. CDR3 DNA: TGTGCCACCAGCAGAGATTCGGGGACAGGGTCTAGCACAGATACGCAGTATTTT. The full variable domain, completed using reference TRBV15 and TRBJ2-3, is DAMVIQNPRYQVTQFGKPVTLSCSQTLNHNVMYWYQQKSSQAPKLLFHYYDKDFNNEADTPDNFQSRRPNTSFCFLDIRSPGLGDTAMYLCATSRDSGTGSSTDTQYFGPGTRLTVL.

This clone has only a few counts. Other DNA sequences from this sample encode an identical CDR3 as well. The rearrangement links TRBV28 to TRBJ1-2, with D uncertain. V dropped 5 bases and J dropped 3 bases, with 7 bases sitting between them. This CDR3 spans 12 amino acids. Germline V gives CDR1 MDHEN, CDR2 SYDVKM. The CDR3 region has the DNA TGTGCCAGCAGTCGGGGTGACTATGGCTACACCTTC. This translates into CASSRGDYGYTF.

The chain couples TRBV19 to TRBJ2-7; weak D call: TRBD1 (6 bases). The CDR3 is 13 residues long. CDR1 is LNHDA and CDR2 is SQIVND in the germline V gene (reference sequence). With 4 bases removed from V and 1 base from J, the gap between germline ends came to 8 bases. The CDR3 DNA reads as TGTGCCAGTAGTAGGACAGTTTCCTACGAGCAGTACTTC. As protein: CASSRTVSYEQYF.

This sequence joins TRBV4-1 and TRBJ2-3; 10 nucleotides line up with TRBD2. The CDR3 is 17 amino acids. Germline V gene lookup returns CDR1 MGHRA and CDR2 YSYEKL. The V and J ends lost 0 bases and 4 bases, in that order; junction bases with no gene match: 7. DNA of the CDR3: TGCGCCAGCAGCCAAGACGAGCGGGGGGGCCGGCCAGATACGCAGTATTTT. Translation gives CASSQDERGGRPDTQYF.

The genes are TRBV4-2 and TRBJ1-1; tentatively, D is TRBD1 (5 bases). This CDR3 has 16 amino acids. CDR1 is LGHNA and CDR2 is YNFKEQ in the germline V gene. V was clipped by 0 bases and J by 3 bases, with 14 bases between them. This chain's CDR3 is CASSQDWTPVDTEAFF. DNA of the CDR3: TGTGCCAGCAGCCAAGATTGGACACCGGTGGACACTGAAGCTTTCTTT.

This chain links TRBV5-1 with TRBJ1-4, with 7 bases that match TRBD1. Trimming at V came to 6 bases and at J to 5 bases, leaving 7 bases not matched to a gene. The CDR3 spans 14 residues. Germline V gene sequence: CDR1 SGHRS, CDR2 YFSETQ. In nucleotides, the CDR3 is TGCGCCAGCAAGCCGGGACAGATAAATGAAAAACTGTTTTTT. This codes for CASKPGQINEKLFF.

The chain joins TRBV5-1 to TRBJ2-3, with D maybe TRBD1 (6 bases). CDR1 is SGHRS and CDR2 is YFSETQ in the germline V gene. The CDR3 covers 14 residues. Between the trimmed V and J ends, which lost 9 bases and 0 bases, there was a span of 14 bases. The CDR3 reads CATRQEPSTDTQYF. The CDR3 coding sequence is TGCGCCACCAGACAGGAGCCTAGCACAGATACGCAGTATTTT.

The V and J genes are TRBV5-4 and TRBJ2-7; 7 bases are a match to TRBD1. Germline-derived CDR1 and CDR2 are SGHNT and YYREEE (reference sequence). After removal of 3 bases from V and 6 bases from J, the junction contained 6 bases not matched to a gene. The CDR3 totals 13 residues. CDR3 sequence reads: CASSWDSFGEQYF. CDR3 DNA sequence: TGTGCCAGCAGCTGGGACAGTTTTGGCGAGCAGTACTTC.

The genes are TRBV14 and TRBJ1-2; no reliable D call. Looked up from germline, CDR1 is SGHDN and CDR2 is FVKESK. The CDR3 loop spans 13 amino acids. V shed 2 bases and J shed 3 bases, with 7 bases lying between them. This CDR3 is CASSQYGDYGYTF. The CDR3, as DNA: TGTGCCAGCAGCCAATACGGTGACTATGGCTACACCTTC.

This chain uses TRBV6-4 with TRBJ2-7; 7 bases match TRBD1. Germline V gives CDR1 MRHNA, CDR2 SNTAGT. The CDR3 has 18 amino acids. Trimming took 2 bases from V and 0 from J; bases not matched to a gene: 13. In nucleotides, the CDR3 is TGTGCCAGCAGTGACATACGAGGGGACAGACCCTGCTCCTACGAGCAGTACTTC. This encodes CASSDIRGDRPCSYEQYF.